The 30 T cell receptor beta chains below come from one sample, sequenced in a study of OX40 agonist ivuxolimab in advanced cancers. The protocol was immunoSEQ multiplex PCR, while the TCRdb copy is restricted to in-frame clones and leaves out a portion. The sample yields around 140,000 clones, about nine tenths seen once. This material consisted of CD4+ or CD8+ T cells sorted from blood, taken in a trial of the OX40 agonist ivuxolimab. The receptors here all came from an adult with an advanced solid tumor such as melanoma, head and neck, liver or kidney cancer.

This clone was found a few times. The chain couples TRBV6-1 to TRBJ2-7; D possibly corresponds to TRBD2 (6 bases). CDR3 size: 15 residues. Germline V gene lookup returns CDR1 MNHNS and CDR2 SASEGT. Trimming removed 2 bases at V and 4 bases at J, with 15 bases between. The CDR3 region has the DNA TGTGCCAGCAGTGAATCCGGGGGAGAGGGGTACGAGCAGTACTTC. It encodes CASSESGGEGYEQYF.

The chain links TRBV30 to TRBJ2-7; 10 bases line up with TRBD2. V shed 2 bases and J 3 bases; nucleotides not matched to a gene: 13. Germline V gene lookup returns CDR1 GTSNPN and CDR2 SVGIG (reference sequence). The CDR3 is 17 residues long. The CDR3 protein is CAWSPTSGTTYGYEQYF. In nucleotides, the CDR3 is TGTGCCTGGAGTCCTACTAGCGGGACGACTTATGGCTACGAGCAGTACTTC.

This chain uses TRBV10-3 with TRBJ1-1, with 7 bases identical to TRBD1. CDR1 ENHRY and CDR2 SYGVKD come from the germline V gene. The V gene end was trimmed by 2 bases and the J gene end by 1 base; junction bases not matched to a gene: 4. This CDR3 is 15 amino acids long. DNA for the CDR3: TGTGCCATCAGTGAGAAGGGGGCGAGGAACACTGAAGCTTTCTTT. Translating it yields CAISEKGARNTEAFF.

J is TRBJ2-1 and V is TRBV6-6; D possibly corresponds to TRBD1 (6 bases). CDR1 is MNHNY, CDR2 SVGAGI, per germline (reference sequence). V gave up 7 bases and J gave up 6 bases, with 19 bases separating them. The CDR3 has 15 residues. In nucleotides, the CDR3 is TGTGCCAGCACTACAGGGAAAACAGGCGGCAATGAGCAGTTCTTC. It specifies CASTTGKTGGNEQFF.

V gene TRBV5-6 combines with J gene TRBJ1-5; D is uncertain. The germline V and J ends were trimmed by 1 base and 4 bases, with 12 bases remaining between them. Germline V gene data show CDR1 as SGHDT and CDR2 as YYEEEE. This CDR3 region has 15 residues. CDR3 in amino acids: CASSLSGPLNQPQHF. Here the CDR3 DNA reads TGTGCCAGCAGCTTGTCCGGGCCACTAAATCAGCCCCAGCATTTT.

J is TRBJ2-1 and V is TRBV9; TRBD1 might be the D (6 bases). CDR1 is SGDLS and CDR2 is YYNGEE in the germline V gene. The V end was cut by 2 bases, the J end by 0 bases, with 12 bases between. This CDR3 is 16 amino acids long. The CDR3 nucleotides read TGTGCCAGCAGCGTGATGGGGGCGTACTCCTACAATGAGCAGTTCTTC. It codes for CASSVMGAYSYNEQFF.

The chain links TRBV28 to TRBJ2-2, with TRBD1 as a possible D gene (5 bases). Trimming pared 2 bases from V and 4 bases from J, leaving 8 bases between. The length of the CDR3 is 14 residues. Germline V lookup: CDR1 MDHEN, CDR2 SYDVKM. DNA for the CDR3: TGTGCCAGCAGTTTAGGGGCGGCCACCGGGGAGCTGTTTTTT. Protein product: CASSLGAATGELFF. Full variable domain (remainder filled in from reference TRBV28 and TRBJ2-2): DVKVTQSSRYLVKRTGEKVFLECVQDMDHENMFWYRQDPGLGLRLIYFSYDVKMKEKGDIPEGYSVSREKKERFSLILESASTNQTSMYLCASSLGAATGELFFGEGSRLTVL.

The chain couples TRBV27 to TRBJ2-5, with D hard to call. This CDR3 is built from 13 residues. Trimming stripped 2 bases from V and 5 bases from J, with 9 bases between. In germline, CDR1 is MNHEY, CDR2 SMNVEV (reference sequence). CDR3 in DNA: TGTGCCAGCAGTTTAAGTGGTCGGGAGACCCAGTACTTC. It is translated as CASSLSGRETQYF.

The chain carries TRBV7-3 and TRBJ2-1; D call uncertain. V was clipped by 4 bases and J by 9 bases, with 13 bases between them. CDR1 is SGHTA and CDR2 is FQGTGA in the germline V gene. There are 13 residues in the CDR3. CDR3 sequence: CASSSSPTGEQFF. Here the CDR3 DNA reads TGTGCCAGCAGCTCCTCCCCTACGGGTGAGCAGTTCTTC.

The V call is TRBV14, the J call TRBJ2-5; unclear D gene. Trimming shortened V by 4 bases and J by 1 base, and 1 base separated the two germline ends. Looked up from germline, CDR1 is SGHDN and CDR2 is FVKESK. CDR3 length: 11 amino acids. The CDR3 DNA sequence: TGTGCCAGCAGCCGCCAAGAGACCCAGTACTTC. It specifies CASSRQETQYF.

The genes are TRBV7-2 and TRBJ2-7, with D possibly TRBD2 on 7 matching bases. The CDR3 is made up of 15 amino acids. With 5 bases removed from V and 1 base from J, the gap between germline ends came to 15 bases. Per germline, CDR1 SGHTA and CDR2 FQGNSA. The CDR3 DNA sequence: TGTGCCAGCAGCCACCCGGGGGGCCGATCCTACGAGCAGTACTTC. It yields the protein CASSHPGGRSYEQYF.

This clone was detected once. The chain has TRBV4-2 and TRBJ2-1; 8 nucleotides match TRBD2. J was trimmed by 4 bases and V by 2 bases; bases with no gene match: 4. The CDR3 is made up of 15 amino acids. Germline assignment: CDR1 LGHNA and CDR2 YNFKEQ. The CDR3 protein is CASSQQLAEYNEQFF. The CDR3 nucleotides read TGTGCCAGCAGCCAACAACTAGCGGAATACAATGAGCAGTTCTTC.

CDR3 residues: CASSAGPGRETQYF. The CDR3 DNA sequence: TGTGCCAGCTCGGCGGGACCTGGACGGGAGACCCAGTACTTC. This chain connects TRBV18 to TRBJ2-5, with TRBD2 as a possible D gene (6 bases). Germline V gives CDR1 KGHSH, CDR2 LQKENI. With 6 bases removed from V and 5 bases from J, the gap between germline ends came to 16 bases. The CDR3 consists of 14 residues.

This chain joins TRBV11-3 and TRBJ2-1, with D unresolved. Germline CDR1 is SGHNT and CDR2 is YENEEA. V was shortened by 1 base and J by 3 bases, with 4 bases between the two germline ends. The CDR3 contains 13 residues. The CDR3 sequence: CASSLADYNEQFF. The CDR3 coding sequence is TGTGCCAGCAGCTTAGCTGACTACAATGAGCAGTTCTTC. The whole variable domain, filled in from reference TRBV11-3 and TRBJ2-1, reads EAGVVQSPRYKIIEKKQPVAFWCNPISGHNTLYWYLQNLGQGPELLIRYENEEAVDDSQLPKDRFSAERLKGVDSTLKIQPAELGDSAVYLCASSLADYNEQFFGPGTRLTVL.

This chain joins TRBV6-6 and TRBJ1-1; the D is unclear. Trimming took 6 bases from V and 1 from J, leaving 6 bases between them. CDR3 length equals 12 residues. Germline lookup yields CDR1 MNHNY and CDR2 SVGAGI (reference sequence). This chain's CDR3 is CASSPPNTEAFF. The CDR3 nucleotides read TGTGCCAGCAGCCCCCCGAACACTGAAGCTTTCTTT.

The chain links TRBV28 to TRBJ2-4; 9 nucleotides align to TRBD1. CDR3 length equals 16 residues. Germline assignment: CDR1 MDHEN and CDR2 SYDVKM. V was pared by 8 bases and J by 1 base, with 9 bases of the junction left unmatched. The CDR3 here is CASYSTGQGAKNIQYF. CDR3 DNA: TGTGCCAGCTATTCTACCGGACAGGGGGCCAAAAACATTCAGTACTTC.

The chain links TRBV6-6 to TRBJ1-4; 10 bases map to TRBD1. CDR1 and CDR2 (germline): MNHNY, SVGAGI (reference sequence). V lost 10 bases, J lost 1 base, and 6 bases stayed unmatched. The CDR3 runs 15 residues. The CDR3 DNA reads TGTGCCACCCGGGACAGGGGTGGAACTAATGAAAAACTGTTTTTT. This encodes CATRDRGGTNEKLFF.

This chain connects TRBV9 to TRBJ2-1, with TRBD2 matching over 11 bases. Germline V gives CDR1 SGDLS, CDR2 YYNGEE. V shed 4 bases, J shed 4 bases, and the junction held 7 bases outside the gene matches. CDR3 size: 16 residues. The CDR3 bases are TGTGCCAGCAGCCTTAGCGGGAGGGCCTCTTACAATGAGCAGTTCTTC. This gives the protein CASSLSGRASYNEQFF.

J is TRBJ1-4 and V is TRBV5-1; maybe TRBD1 (6 bases). The CDR3 is 14 residues long. V lost 4 bases to trimming and J lost 7 bases, with 14 bases between them. Germline values: CDR1 SGHRS, CDR2 YFSETQ. CDR3 DNA: TGCGCCAGCAGCATGACAGGACCCCTTGAAAAACTGTTTTTT. Its translation is CASSMTGPLEKLFF.

The chain is built from TRBV15 and TRBJ1-4; no reliable D call. Germline CDR1 is LNHNV and CDR2 is YYDKDF (reference sequence). Trimming stripped 0 bases from V and 1 base from J, with 18 bases between. This CDR3 is 19 amino acids long. CDR3: CATSRDELVWGGTNEKLFF. DNA of the CDR3: TGTGCCACCAGCAGAGATGAGTTGGTGTGGGGTGGAACTAATGAAAAACTGTTTTTT.

V gene TRBV28 combines with J gene TRBJ2-4; 8 nucleotides align to TRBD1. The CDR3 totals 13 residues. The V segment lost 6 bases and the J segment 12 bases; nucleotides outside the gene matches: 10. The germline V gene has CDR1 MDHEN and CDR2 SYDVKM. This CDR3 reads CASRAGQGPTQYF. Written as DNA, the CDR3 is TGTGCCAGCAGAGCCGGACAGGGCCCCACTCAGTACTTC.

CDR3 coding DNA: TGTGCCACCAGCCGCCAGGAGAACTATGGCTACACCTTC. This translates into CATSRQENYGYTF. The chain uses TRBV15 and TRBJ1-2; no clear D. Between the trimmed V and J ends, which lost 5 bases and 2 bases, there was a span of 9 bases. From germline, CDR1 is LNHNV and CDR2 YYDKDF (reference sequence). This CDR3 is 13 amino acids long.

The genes are TRBV19 and TRBJ1-5; 7 bases line up with TRBD1. V was pared by 4 bases and J by 4 bases, with 4 bases of the junction left unmatched. The CDR3 consists of 14 residues. The V gene's germline CDR1 is LNHDA and CDR2 SQIVND (reference sequence). The CDR3 reads CASSTDRSNQPQHF. Here the CDR3 DNA reads TGTGCCAGTAGTACGGACAGGTCTAATCAGCCCCAGCATTTT.

The V gene is TRBV7-2, the J gene TRBJ2-5, with 9 bases lining up with TRBD2. This CDR3 is 14 amino acids long. Trimming at V came to 5 bases and at J to 5 bases, leaving 6 bases not matched to a gene. Germline CDR1 SGHTA, CDR2 FQGNSA. CDR3 residues: CASSPMTSGETQYF. CDR3 bases: TGTGCCAGCAGCCCCATGACTAGCGGCGAGACCCAGTACTTC.

V gene TRBV5-4 combines with J gene TRBJ1-2; D is perhaps TRBD1 (5 bases). Germline V lookup: CDR1 SGHNT, CDR2 YYREEE (reference sequence). Trimming left V 1 base short and J 7 bases short, with 11 bases between. The length of the CDR3 is 13 residues. The CDR3 loop is CASSLWGTGGYTF. CDR3 coding DNA: TGTGCCAGCAGCTTGTGGGGCACGGGTGGCTACACCTTC.

This chain links TRBV5-6 with TRBJ1-1; D is possibly TRBD1 (5 bases). With 4 bases removed from V and 1 base from J, the gap between germline ends came to 14 bases. The CDR3 is 15 residues long. Looked up from germline, CDR1 is SGHDT and CDR2 is YYEEEE. CDR3 bases: TGTGCCAGCAGCGTTCCGGGACGAGCGAACACTGAAGCTTTCTTT. Amino acids: CASSVPGRANTEAFF. Supplemented by reference TRBV5-6 and TRBJ1-1, the full variable domain reads DAGVTQSPTHLIKTRGQQVTLRCSPKSGHDTVSWYQQALGQGPQFIFQYYEEEERQRGNFPDRFSGHQFPNYSSELNVNALLLGDSALYLCASSVPGRANTEAFFGQGTRLTVV.

The J gene is TRBJ2-2, the V gene TRBV9, with a possible D match to TRBD1 (6 bases). The CDR3 extends over 16 amino acids. Germline V gives CDR1 SGDLS, CDR2 YYNGEE. Trimming removed 2 bases at V and 7 bases at J, with 18 bases between. The CDR3 sequence: CASSVRSSQQGGELFF. The CDR3 DNA is TGTGCCAGCAGCGTTAGATCTTCCCAACAGGGCGGGGAGCTGTTTTTT.

This chain connects TRBV7-9 to TRBJ1-1; D is undetermined. V was cut by 0 bases and J by 6 bases, with 8 bases left in between. Germline assignment: CDR1 SEHNR and CDR2 FQNEAQ (reference sequence). The CDR3 is made up of 13 amino acids. CDR3: CASSLARMSEAFF. The CDR3, as DNA: TGTGCCAGCAGCTTAGCTAGGATGTCTGAAGCTTTCTTT.

This chain connects TRBV9 to TRBJ2-2, with D possibly matching TRBD1 (6 bases). Germline V gene lookup returns CDR1 SGDLS and CDR2 YYNGEE. The CDR3 loop spans 15 amino acids. The V end was cut by 0 bases, the J end by 4 bases, with 10 bases between. The CDR3 DNA follows: TGTGCCAGCAGCGTAGTACAGGGTGGCACCGGGGAGCTGTTTTTT. Translating it yields CASSVVQGGTGELFF.

The V call is TRBV7-9, the J call TRBJ1-2; D not resolved. The CDR3 runs to 15 residues. The V gene's germline CDR1 is SEHNR and CDR2 FQNEAQ (reference sequence). V gave up 5 bases and J gave up 8 bases, with 21 bases separating them. The DNA for the CDR3 is TGTGCCAGCAGCCAGTTCACGGGCCCGGCGGAAGGCTACACCTTC. This translates into CASSQFTGPAEGYTF.